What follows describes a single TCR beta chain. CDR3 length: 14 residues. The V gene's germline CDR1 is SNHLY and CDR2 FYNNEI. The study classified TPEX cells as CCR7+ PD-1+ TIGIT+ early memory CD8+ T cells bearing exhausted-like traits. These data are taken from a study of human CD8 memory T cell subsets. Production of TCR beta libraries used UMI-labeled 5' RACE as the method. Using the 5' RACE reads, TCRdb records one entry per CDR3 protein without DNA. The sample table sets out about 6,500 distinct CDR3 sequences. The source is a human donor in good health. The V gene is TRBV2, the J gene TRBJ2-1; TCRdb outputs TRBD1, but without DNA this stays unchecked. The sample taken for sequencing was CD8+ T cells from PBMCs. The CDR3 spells CASSDGDSVHEQFF.